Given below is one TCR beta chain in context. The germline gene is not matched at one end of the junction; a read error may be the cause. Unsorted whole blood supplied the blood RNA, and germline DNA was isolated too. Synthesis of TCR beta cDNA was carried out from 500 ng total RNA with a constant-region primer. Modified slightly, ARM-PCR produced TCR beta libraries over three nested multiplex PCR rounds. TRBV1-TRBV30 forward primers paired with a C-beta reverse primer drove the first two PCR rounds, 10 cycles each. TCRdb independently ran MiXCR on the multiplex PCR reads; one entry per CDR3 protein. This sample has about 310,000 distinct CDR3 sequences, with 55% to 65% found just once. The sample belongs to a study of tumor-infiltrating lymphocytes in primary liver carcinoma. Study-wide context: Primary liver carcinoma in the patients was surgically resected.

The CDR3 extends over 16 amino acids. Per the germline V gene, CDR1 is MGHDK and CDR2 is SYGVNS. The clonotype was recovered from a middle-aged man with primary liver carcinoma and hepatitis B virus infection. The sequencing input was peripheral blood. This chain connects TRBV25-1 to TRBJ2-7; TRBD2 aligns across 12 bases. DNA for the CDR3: TGTGCCAGCAGCAGACTAGCGGGAGATCCGACCTACGAGCGGTACTTC. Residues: CASSRLAGDPTYERYF.